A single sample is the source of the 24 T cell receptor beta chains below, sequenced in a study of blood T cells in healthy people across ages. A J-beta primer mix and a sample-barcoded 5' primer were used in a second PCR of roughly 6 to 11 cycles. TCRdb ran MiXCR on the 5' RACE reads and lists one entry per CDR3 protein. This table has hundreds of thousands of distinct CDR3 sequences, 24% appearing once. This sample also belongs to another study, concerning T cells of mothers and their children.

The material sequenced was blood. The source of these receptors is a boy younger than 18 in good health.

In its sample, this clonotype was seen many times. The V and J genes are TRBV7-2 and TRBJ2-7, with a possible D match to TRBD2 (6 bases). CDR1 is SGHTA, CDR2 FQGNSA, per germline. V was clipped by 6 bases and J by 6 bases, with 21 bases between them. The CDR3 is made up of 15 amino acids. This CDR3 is CASSLEAVGGGEQYF. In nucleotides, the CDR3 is TGTGCCAGCAGTCTAGAAGCGGTGGGGGGAGGCGAGCAGTACTTC.

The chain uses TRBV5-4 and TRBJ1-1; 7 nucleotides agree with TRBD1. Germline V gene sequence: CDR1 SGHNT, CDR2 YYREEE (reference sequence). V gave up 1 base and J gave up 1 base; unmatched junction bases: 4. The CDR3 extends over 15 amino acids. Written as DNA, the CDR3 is TGTGCCAGCAGCTTGATCGAGGGGGCGAACACTGAAGCTTTCTTT. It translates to CASSLIEGANTEAFF.

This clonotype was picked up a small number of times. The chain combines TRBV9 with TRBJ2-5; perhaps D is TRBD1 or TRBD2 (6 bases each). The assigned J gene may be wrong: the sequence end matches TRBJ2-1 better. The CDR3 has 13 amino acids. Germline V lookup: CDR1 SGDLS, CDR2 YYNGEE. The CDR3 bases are TGTGCCAGCAGCATACAGGGAGGTCATGAGCAGTTCTTC. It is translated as CASSIQGGHEQFF.

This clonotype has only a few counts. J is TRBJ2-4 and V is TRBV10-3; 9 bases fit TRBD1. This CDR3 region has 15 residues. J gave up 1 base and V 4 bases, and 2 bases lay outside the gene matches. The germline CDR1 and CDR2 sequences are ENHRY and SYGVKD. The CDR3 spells CAISGQGVAKNIQYF. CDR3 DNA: TGTGCCATCAGTGGACAGGGGGTGGCCAAAAACATTCAGTACTTC.

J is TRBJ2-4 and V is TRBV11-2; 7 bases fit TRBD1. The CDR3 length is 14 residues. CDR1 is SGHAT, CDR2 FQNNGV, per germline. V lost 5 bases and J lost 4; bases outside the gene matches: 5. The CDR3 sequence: CASSPRDRKNIQYF. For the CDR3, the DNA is TGTGCCAGCAGCCCCCGGGACAGAAAAAACATTCAGTACTTC.

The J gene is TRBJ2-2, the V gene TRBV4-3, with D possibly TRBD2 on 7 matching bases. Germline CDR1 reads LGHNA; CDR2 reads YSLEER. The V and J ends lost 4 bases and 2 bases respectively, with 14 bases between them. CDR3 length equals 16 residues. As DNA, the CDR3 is TGCGCCAGCAGCCGGTCGGGGGGCAGAAACACCGGGGAGCTGTTTTTT. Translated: CASSRSGGRNTGELFF.

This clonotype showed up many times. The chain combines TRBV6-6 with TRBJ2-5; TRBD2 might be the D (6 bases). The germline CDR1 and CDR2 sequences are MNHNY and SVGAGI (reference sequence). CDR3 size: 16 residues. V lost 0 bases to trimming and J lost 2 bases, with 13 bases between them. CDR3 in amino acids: CASSYSPGGGQETQYF. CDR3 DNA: TGTGCCAGCAGTTACTCACCCGGTGGGGGGCAAGAGACCCAGTACTTC.

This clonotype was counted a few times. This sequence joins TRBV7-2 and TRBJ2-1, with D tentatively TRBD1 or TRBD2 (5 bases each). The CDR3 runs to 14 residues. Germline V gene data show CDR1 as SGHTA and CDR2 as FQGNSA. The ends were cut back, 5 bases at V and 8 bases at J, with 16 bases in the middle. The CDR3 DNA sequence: TGTGCCAGCAGCCCCCGCTCCGGGGCCCATGAGCAGTTCTTC. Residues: CASSPRSGAHEQFF.

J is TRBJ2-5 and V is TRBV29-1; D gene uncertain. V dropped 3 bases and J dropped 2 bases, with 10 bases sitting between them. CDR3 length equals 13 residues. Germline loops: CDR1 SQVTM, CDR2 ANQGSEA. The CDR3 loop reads CSVDRAAQETQYF. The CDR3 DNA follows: TGCAGCGTTGATCGGGCAGCACAAGAGACCCAGTACTTC.

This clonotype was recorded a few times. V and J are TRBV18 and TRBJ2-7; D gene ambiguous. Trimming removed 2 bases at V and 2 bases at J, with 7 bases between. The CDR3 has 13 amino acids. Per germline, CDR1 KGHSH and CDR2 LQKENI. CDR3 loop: CASSPEHAYEQYF. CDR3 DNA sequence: TGTGCCAGCTCACCAGAGCACGCCTACGAGCAGTACTTC.

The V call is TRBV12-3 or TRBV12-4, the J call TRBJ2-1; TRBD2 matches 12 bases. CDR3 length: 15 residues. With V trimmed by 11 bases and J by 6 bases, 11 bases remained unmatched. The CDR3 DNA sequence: TGTGCCGGCAAGCGACTAGCGGGGGAAAGCAATGAGCAGTTCTTC. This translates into CAGKRLAGESNEQFF.

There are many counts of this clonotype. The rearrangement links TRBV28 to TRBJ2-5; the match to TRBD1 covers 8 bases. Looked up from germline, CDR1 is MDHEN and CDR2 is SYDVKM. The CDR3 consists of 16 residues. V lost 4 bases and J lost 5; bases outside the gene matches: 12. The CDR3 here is CASSSTGAASWETQYF. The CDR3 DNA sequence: TGTGCCAGCAGTTCGACAGGGGCAGCCAGTTGGGAGACCCAGTACTTC.

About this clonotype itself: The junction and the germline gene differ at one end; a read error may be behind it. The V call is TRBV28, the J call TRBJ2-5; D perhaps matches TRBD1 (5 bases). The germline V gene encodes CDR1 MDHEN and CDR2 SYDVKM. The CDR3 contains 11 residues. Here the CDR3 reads CASSPGHEEFF. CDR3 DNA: TGTGCCAGCAGCCCCGGACACGAGGAGTTCTTC.

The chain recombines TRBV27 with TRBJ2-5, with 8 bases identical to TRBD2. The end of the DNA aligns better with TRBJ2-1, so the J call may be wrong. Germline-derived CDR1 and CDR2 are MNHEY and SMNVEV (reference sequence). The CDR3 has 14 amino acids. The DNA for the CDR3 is TGTGCCAGCAGAGCCAGCGGGGGAGTCTATGAGCAGTTCTTC. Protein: CASRASGGVYEQFF.

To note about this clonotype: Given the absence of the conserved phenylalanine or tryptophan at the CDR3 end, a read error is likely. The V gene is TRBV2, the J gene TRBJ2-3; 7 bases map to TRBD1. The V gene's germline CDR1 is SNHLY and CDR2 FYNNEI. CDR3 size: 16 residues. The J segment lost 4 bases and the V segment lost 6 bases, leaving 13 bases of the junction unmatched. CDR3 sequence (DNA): TGTGCCAGCAGGACTGGACAGGACGGTAAGGCAGATACGCAGTATTCT. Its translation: CASRTGQDGKADTQYS.

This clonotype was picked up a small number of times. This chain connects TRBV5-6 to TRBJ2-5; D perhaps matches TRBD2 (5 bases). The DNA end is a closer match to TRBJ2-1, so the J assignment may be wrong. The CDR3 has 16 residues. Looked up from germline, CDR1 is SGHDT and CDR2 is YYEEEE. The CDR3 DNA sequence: TGTGCCAGCAGCTCCTGGACCGGACTGGCGGTAAATGAGCAGTTCTTC. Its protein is CASSSWTGLAVNEQFF.

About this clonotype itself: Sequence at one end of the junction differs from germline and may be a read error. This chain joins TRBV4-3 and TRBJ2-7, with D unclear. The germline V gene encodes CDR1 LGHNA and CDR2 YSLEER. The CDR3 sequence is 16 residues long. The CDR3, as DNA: TGCGCCAGCAGCCGAGAGTCACTCGCAGGACCCTACGAGCAGCACTTC. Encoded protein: CASSRESLAGPYEQHF.

The CDR3 here is CASSPAGQAYEQYF. In DNA form, the CDR3 reads TGTGCCAGCAGCCCGGCAGGTCAGGCCTACGAGCAGTACTTC. The V call is TRBV11-3, the J call TRBJ2-7, with D unclear. Trimming pared 5 bases from V and 2 bases from J, leaving 13 bases between. CDR1 SGHNT and CDR2 YENEEA come from the germline V gene. The CDR3 has 14 residues.

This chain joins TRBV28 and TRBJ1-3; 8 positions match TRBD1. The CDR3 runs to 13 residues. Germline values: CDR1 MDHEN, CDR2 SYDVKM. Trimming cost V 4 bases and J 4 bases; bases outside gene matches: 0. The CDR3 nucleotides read TGTGCCAGCAGTTGGACAGGGGGAAACACCATATATTTT. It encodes CASSWTGGNTIYF.

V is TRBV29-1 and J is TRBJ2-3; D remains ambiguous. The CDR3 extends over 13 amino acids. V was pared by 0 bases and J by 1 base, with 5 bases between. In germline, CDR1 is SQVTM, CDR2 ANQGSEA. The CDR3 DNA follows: TGCAGCGTTGAAGACGCGGGCACAGATACGCAGTATTTT. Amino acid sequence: CSVEDAGTDTQYF.

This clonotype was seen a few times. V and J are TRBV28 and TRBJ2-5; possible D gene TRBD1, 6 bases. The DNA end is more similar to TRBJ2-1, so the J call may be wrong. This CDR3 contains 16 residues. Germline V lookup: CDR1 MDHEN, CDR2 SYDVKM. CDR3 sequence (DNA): TGTGCCAGCAGTCTATCCCCAGGGGAAGGGGTCGATGAGCAGTTCTTC. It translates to CASSLSPGEGVDEQFF.

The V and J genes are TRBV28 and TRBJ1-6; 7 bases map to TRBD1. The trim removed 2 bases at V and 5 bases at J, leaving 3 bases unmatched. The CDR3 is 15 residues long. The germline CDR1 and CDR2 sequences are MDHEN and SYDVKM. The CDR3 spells CASSLGTDHNSPLHF. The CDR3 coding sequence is TGTGCCAGCAGTTTAGGGACAGATCATAATTCACCCCTCCACTTT.

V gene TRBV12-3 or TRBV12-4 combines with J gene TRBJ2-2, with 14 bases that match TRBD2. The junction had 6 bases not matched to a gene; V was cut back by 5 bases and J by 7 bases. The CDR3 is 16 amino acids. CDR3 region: CASSMTSGRAGGELFF. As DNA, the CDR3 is TGTGCCAGCAGTATGACTAGCGGGAGGGCCGGCGGGGAGCTGTTTTTT.

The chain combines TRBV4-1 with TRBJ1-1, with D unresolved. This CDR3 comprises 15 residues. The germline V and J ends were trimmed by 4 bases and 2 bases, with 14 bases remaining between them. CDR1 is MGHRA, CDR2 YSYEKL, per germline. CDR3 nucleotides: TGCGCCAGCAGCCTTAGTGACGGGAGCAACACTGAAGCTTTCTTT. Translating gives CASSLSDGSNTEAFF.